This is a list of T cell receptor beta chains from one sample in a study of T cells in Graves' hyperthyroidism and ophthalmopathy. TCRdb itself ran the multiplex PCR reads through MiXCR, one entry per CDR3 protein. The sample has a few hundred thousand distinct CDR3 sequences, about a sixth seen once; the top ten hold about a quarter. Material: blood. All receptors come from a woman younger than 30 with Graves' hyperthyroidism that later progressed to Graves' ophthalmopathy. The CDR3 runs from the conserved cysteine through the conserved F or W. The D gene is left open where the match is weak. Not every row has a clone size; where given, it reads once, few, many or a size class.

J: TRBJ1-6
length: 13
size: NA
D: NA
V: TRBV7-9
DNA: TGTGCCATCACGGACGTCTCCTCATCACCCCTCCACTTT
CDR3: CAITDVSSSPLHF

J: TRBJ2-2
length: 15
size: many
D: NA
V: TRBV13
DNA: TGTGCCAGCAGCTTAGAGGGGTTAAACACCGGGGAGCTGTTTTTT
CDR3: CASSLEGLNTGELFF

J: TRBJ2-3
length: 20
size: few
D: NA
V: TRBV19
DNA: TGTGCCAGTAGTACCCGGACAGGGTTAATGGCGGGAGGGCCCGGAGATACGCAGTATTTT
CDR3: CASSTRTGLMAGGPGDTQYF

J: TRBJ2-1
length: 14
size: NA
D: TRBD2
V: TRBV6-1
DNA: TGTGCCAGCACCGGGACTAGCGGGACGGGTGAGCAGTTCTTC
CDR3: CASTGTSGTGEQFF

J: TRBJ2-1
length: 19
size: few
D: TRBD2
V: TRBV20-1
DNA: TGCAGTGCTAGAGACTCCGGGACTAGCGGGAGGGGGTCCTACAATGAGCAGTTCTTC
CDR3: CSARDSGTSGRGSYNEQFF

J: TRBJ2-3
length: 18
size: many
D: NA
V: TRBV28
DNA: TGTGCCAGCAGTTTCCCCGACCCTACACGGGAGTTTCCAGATACGCAGTATTTT
CDR3: CASSFPDPTREFPDTQYF

J: TRBJ2-5
length: 12
size: many
D: TRBD1
V: TRBV29-1
DNA: TGCAGCGCCAGGACAGGGAGGGAGACCCAGTACTTC
CDR3: CSARTGRETQYF

J: TRBJ2-5
length: 17
size: few
D: TRBD1
V: TRBV5-6
DNA: TGTGCCAGCAGCTTATCCTCGGTGACAGGGGCCCAAGAGACCCAGTACTTC
CDR3: CASSLSSVTGAQETQYF

J: TRBJ1-5
length: 16
size: NA
D: TRBD1
V: TRBV20-1
DNA: TGCAGTGCTACAGAAAAATCACACAGGGGTCTCCGGCCCCAGCATTTT
CDR3: CSATEKSHRGLRPQHF

J: TRBJ1-1
length: 13
size: many
D: NA
V: TRBV27
DNA: TGTGCCAGCAGTTTATCTTGGAGCACTGAAGCTTTCTTT
CDR3: CASSLSWSTEAFF

J: TRBJ2-7
length: 17
size: few
D: TRBD1
V: TRBV6-2/TRBV6-3
DNA: TGTGCCAGCAGCCCCGCTTTCAGGACAGGGGGCGCCTACGAGCAGTACTTC
CDR3: CASSPAFRTGGAYEQYF

J: TRBJ2-3
length: 19
size: few
D: NA
V: TRBV24-1
DNA: TGTGCCACCAGTGTCCCTCGCGGAGTTAAGGGGGGAAGCACAGATACGCAGTATTTT
CDR3: CATSVPRGVKGGSTDTQYF

J: TRBJ1-2
length: 12
size: few
D: NA
V: TRBV6-1
DNA: TGTGCCAGCAGTCAGGGAGGAGGTGGCTACACCTTC
CDR3: CASSQGGGGYTF

J: TRBJ2-7
length: 11
size: NA
D: NA
V: TRBV27
DNA: TGTGCCCGCAGTTTCGGGTACGAGCAGTACTTC
CDR3: CARSFGYEQYF